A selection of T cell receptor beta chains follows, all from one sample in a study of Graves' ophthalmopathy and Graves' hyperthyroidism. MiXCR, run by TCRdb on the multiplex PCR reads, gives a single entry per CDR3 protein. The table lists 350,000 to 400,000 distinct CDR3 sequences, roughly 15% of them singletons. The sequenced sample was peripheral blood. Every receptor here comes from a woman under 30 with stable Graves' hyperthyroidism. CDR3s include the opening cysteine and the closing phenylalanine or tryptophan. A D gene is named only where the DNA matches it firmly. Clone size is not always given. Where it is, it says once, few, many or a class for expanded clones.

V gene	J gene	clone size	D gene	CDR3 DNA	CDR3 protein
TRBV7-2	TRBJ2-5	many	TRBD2	TGTGCCAGCAGCCCACCCGCTAGCGGGGCGCTGGGCACCCAGTACTTC	CASSPPASGALGTQYF
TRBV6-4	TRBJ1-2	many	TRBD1	TGTGCCAGCCGGGGACAGGGCATTTCTACTTCTAACTATGGCTACACCTTC	CASRGQGISTSNYGYTF
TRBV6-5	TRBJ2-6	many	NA	TGTGCCAGCAGTTACAGGGGCTCGGGCTCTGGGGCCAACGTCCTGACTTTC	CASSYRGSGSGANVLTF
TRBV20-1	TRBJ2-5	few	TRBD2	TGCAGTGCTAGAGATCCTAGCGGTTTTCAAGAGACCCAGTACTTC	CSARDPSGFQETQYF
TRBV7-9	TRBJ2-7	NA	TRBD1	TGTGCCAGCAGCTTAGGCTGGGACAGATCCTACGAGCAGTACTTC	CASSLGWDRSYEQYF
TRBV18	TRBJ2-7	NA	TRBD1	TGTGCCAGCTCACCGGGGCGGCAGGGGGCTTCTGACTACGAGCAGTACTTC	CASSPGRQGASDYEQYF
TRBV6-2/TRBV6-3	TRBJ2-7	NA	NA	TGTGCCAGCGGGACTCACGAGCAGTACTTC	CASGTHEQYF
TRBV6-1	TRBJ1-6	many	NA	TGTGCCAGCAGGGACGGGGGCTTTAATTCACCCCTCCACTTT	CASRDGGFNSPLHF
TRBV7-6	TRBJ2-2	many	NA	TGTGCCAGCAGCTTAGTTCCAGGGTACAACACCGGGGAGCTGTTTTTT	CASSLVPGYNTGELFF
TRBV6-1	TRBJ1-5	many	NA	TGTGCCAGCAGGCCTAATTCGAACGGCAATCAGCCCCAGCATTTT	CASRPNSNGNQPQHF
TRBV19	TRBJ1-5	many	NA	TGTGCCAGTAGCTATACAGCACAGGGTAATCAGCCCCAGCATTTT	CASSYTAQGNQPQHF
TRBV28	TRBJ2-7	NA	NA	TGTGCCAGCAGTTTATCTCTAAGTGAGCAGTACTTC	CASSLSLSEQYF
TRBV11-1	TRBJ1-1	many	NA	TGTGCCAGCAGCTTTTGGGGTGCGGCTTCTATGAACACTGAAGCTTTCTTT	CASSFWGAASMNTEAFF
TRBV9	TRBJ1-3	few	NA	TGTGCCAGCAGCGTAGAGGTGGGAAGAGGCGCTGGAAACACCATATATTTT	CASSVEVGRGAGNTIYF
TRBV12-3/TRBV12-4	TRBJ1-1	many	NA	TGTGCCAGCAGTTTATGGACAAACCCGTCTGAAGCTTTCTTT	CASSLWTNPSEAFF
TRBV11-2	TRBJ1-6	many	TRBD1	TGTGCCAGCAGCCCGACGACGGGACAGGGACGTTCACCCCTCCACTTT	CASSPTTGQGRSPLHF
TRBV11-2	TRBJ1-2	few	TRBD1	TGTGCCAGCAGCTCCGCCAGCGACAGGGAAGTTGGTGGCTACACCTTC	CASSSASDREVGGYTF
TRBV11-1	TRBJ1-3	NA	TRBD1	TGTGCCAGCAGCTTAGGGGGACAGGGGTTGCAAAACTCTGGAAACACCATATATTTT	CASSLGGQGLQNSGNTIYF
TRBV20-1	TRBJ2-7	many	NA	TGCAGTGCTACCCTAGGGGGATACGAGCAGTACTTC	CSATLGGYEQYF
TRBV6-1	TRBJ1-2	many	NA	TGTGCCAGCTCACGTGGCTATGGCTACACCTTC	CASSRGYGYTF
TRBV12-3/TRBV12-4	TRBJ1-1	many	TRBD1	TGTGCCAGCAGTCGGTACAGGGGCGATTACACTGAAGCTTTCTTT	CASSRYRGDYTEAFF
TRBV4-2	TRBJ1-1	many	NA	TGTGCCAGCAGCCCCGGACCTGTAGCTTTCTTT	CASSPGPVAFF
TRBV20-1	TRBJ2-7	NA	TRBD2	TGCAGTGCCAAACTAGCGGTAGGCTCCTACGATCAGTACTTC	CSAKLAVGSYDQYF
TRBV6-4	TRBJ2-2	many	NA	TGTGCCAGCAGTCCCCGGGACGCATTAGGAGGCCCCGGGGAGCTGTTTTTT	CASSPRDALGGPGELFF
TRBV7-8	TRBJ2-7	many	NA	TGTGCCAGCAGCTTAGGCGGCGGGAAGACGGCGGTTTTTTGGTTC	CASSLGGGKTAVFWF
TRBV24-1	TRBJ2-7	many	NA	TGTGCCACCAGTGATTTGAACTCCTACGAGCAGTACTTC	CATSDLNSYEQYF
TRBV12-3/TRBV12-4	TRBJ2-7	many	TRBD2	TGTGCCAGCAGTCCCTCGGGGGGGATTAACGAGCAGTACTTC	CASSPSGGINEQYF
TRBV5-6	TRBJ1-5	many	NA	TGTGCCAGCAGCTCCCGGGACCTGCCCCAGCATTTT	CASSSRDLPQHF
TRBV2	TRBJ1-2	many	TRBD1	TGTGCCAGCAGGTCACAGGGGGATGGCTACACCTTC	CASRSQGDGYTF
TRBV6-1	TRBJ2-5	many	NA	TGTGCCAGCAGAGCGGTGTTACAAGAGACCCAGTACTTC	CASRAVLQETQYF
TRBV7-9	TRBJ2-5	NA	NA	TGTGCCAGCAGCTTAGATGCAGCCGGCAAAGAGACCCAGTACTTC	CASSLDAAGKETQYF
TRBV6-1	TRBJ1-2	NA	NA	TGTGCCAGCAGTGAGCCTAGGGGCTATGGCTACACCTTC	CASSEPRGYGYTF
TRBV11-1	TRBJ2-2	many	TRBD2	TGTGCCAGCAGCGTGACTAGCGGGACCACCGGGGAGCTGTTTTTT	CASSVTSGTTGELFF
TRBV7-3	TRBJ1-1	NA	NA	TGTGCCAGCAGCTCTCCAGATTCCACTGAAGCTTTCTTT	CASSSPDSTEAFF
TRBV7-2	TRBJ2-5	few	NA	TGTGCCAGCAGCATAGCTCCCTGGGGGTCCCAAGAGACCCAGTACTTC	CASSIAPWGSQETQYF
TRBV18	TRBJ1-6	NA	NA	TGTGCCAGCTCACCAGCCAGGCTATTAAGATCACCCCTCCACTTT	CASSPARLLRSPLHF
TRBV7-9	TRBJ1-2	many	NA	TGTGCCAGCAGCTTAGGGGCAGGTGACATCTATGGCTACACCTTC	CASSLGAGDIYGYTF
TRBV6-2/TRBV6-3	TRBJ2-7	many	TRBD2	TGTGCCAGCAGTTACTTCGCGGCGGGGGACGAGCAGTACTTC	CASSYFAAGDEQYF
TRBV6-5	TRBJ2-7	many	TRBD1	TGTGCCAGCAGTTATTATGGGACAGGGGATGGGGAGCAGTACTTC	CASSYYGTGDGEQYF
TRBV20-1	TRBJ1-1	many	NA	TGCAGTGCTAGAGCCTGGTGGGACACTGAAGCTTTCTTT	CSARAWWDTEAFF
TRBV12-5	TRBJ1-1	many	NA	TGTGCTAGTGGTTTGGTATTTCTTTGGCTACAGGGCTTCGACACTGAAGCTTTCTTT	CASGLVFLWLQGFDTEAFF
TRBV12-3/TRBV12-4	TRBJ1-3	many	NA	TGTGCCAGCAGACCTGCAGGAGGCTCTGGAAACACCATATATTTT	CASRPAGGSGNTIYF
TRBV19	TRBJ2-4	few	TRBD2	TGTGCCAGTAGTACCCTGATCGGGACTATAGCCAAAAACATTCAGTACTTC	CASSTLIGTIAKNIQYF
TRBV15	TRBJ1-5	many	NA	TGTGCCACCAGCAGAGACTGCGACCCTCCTGAAGGCAGACAAGCGGGCCCCCAGCATTTT	CATSRDCDPPEGRQAGPQHF
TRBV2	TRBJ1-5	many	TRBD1	TGTGCCAGCAACGAACGACAGGGAGACCCTCAGCCCCAGCATTTT	CASNERQGDPQPQHF
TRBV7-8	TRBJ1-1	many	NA	TGTGCCAGCAGCTTAGGTCGGGGAGAGATTCCCTTCCTCCCCAGGGACACTGAAGCTTTCTTT	CASSLGRGEIPFLPRDTEAFF
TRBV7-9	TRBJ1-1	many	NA	TGTGCCAGCAGCTCCCAGGATTGGGTTGAAGCTTTCTTT	CASSSQDWVEAFF
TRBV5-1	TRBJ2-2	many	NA	TGCGCCAGCAAAGCGGTGGGGGGCAACCCCGGGGAGCTGTTTTTT	CASKAVGGNPGELFF
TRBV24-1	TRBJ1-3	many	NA	TGTGCCACCAGGCCGACAGGCGAGTCTGGAAACACCATATATTTT	CATRPTGESGNTIYF
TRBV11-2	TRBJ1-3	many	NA	TGTGCCAGCAGCTTCTCACAAAGCACCATATATTTT	CASSFSQSTIYF
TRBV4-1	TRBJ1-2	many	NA	TGCGCCAGCAGCCAAGATTGGCGGTTCGGCTACACCTTC	CASSQDWRFGYTF
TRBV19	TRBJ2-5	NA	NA	TGTGCCAGTAGTATGAGAGGAGAGACCCAGTACTTC	CASSMRGETQYF
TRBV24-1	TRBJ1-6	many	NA	TGTGCCACCATCCGGGATTCACCCCTCCACTTT	CATIRDSPLHF